The 10 T cell receptor beta chains in this list originate from one sample, sequenced in a study of T cell repertoires in cytomegalovirus infection (dated by TCRdb to the late 2010s). The reads were generated on an Illumina HiSeq 1500. TCRdb handled the public reads itself, with Q25 trimming in fastp and clone calling in MiXCR, and kept productive beta chains. Rows are combined by CDR3 protein, so each entry shows the most common genes and DNA. The sample includes roughly 920,000 distinct CDR3 sequences, with approximately 33% observed a single time. The top ten clones comprise 13% of the sample. In light of the paper, this sample's treatment or condition label describes: in vitro stimulation with specific CMV peptide epitopes to enrich CMV-specific T cells. Their antigens remain unidentified. This sample comprised cultured CD8+ T cells from PBMCs, obtained from culture after CMV antigen stimulation. Receptor source: a human donor in good health (CMV status not recorded). Some clones in this sample may be carry-over from other donors' samples.

The chain links TRBV19 to TRBJ1-1; D is ambiguous. The CDR3 sequence is 14 residues long. Per germline, CDR1 LNHDA and CDR2 SQIVND (reference sequence). The V end was cut by 1 base, the J end by 1 base, with 7 bases between. In nucleotides, the CDR3 is TGTGCCAGTAGTATAGGAGAACCGAACACTGAAGCTTTCTTT. Translation: CASSIGEPNTEAFF.

The chain links TRBV2 to TRBJ2-7; either TRBD1 or TRBD2 may supply D (5 bases each). The V gene lost 7 bases and the J gene lost 0 bases, with 16 bases spanning the gap. Germline V lookup: CDR1 SNHLY, CDR2 FYNNEI. The CDR3 sequence is 15 residues long. The CDR3 region has the DNA TGTGCCAGCATTCCGACGAGGGGAAGCTCCTACGAGCAGTACTTC. Its protein product is CASIPTRGSSYEQYF.

The table lists this clonotype with a few counts. The chain carries TRBV7-9 and TRBJ1-2, with D tentatively TRBD1 (5 bases). CDR3 length: 13 amino acids. V was clipped by 7 bases and J by 8 bases, with 17 bases between them. CDR1 and CDR2 (germline): SEHNR, FQNEAQ (reference sequence). For the CDR3, the DNA is TGTGCCAGCACGCGACCAGGGCTTAGAGGCTACACCTTC. Translated: CASTRPGLRGYTF.

CDR3 in amino acids: CASFSGRRGTEAFF. CDR3 DNA sequence: TGTGCCAGTTTCTCAGGGCGTAGAGGAACTGAAGCTTTCTTT. The genes are TRBV19 and TRBJ1-1, with D possibly TRBD1 on 5 matching bases. The CDR3 extends over 14 amino acids. Looked up from germline, CDR1 is LNHDA and CDR2 is SQIVND (reference sequence). The V end lost 8 bases, the J end lost 5 bases, and 18 bases lay between the germline ends. The full variable domain, in which reference TRBV19 and TRBJ1-1 provide the parts outside the CDR3, is DGGITQSPKYLFRKEGQNVTLSCEQNLNHDAMYWYRQDPGQGLRLIYYSQIVNDFQKGDIAEGYSVSREKKESFPLTVTSAQKNPTAFYLCASFSGRRGTEAFFGQGTRLTVV.

This clonotype was found once. The chain combines TRBV4-2 with TRBJ2-7; D call uncertain. The CDR3 is made up of 14 amino acids. Trimming removed 1 base at V and 3 bases at J, with 10 bases between. Germline V gene sequence: CDR1 LGHNA, CDR2 YNFKEQ. CDR3 residues: CASSQGAMGYEQYF. CDR3 nucleotides: TGTGCCAGCAGCCAAGGTGCCATGGGCTACGAGCAGTACTTC.

With regard to this clonotype: A much larger clone lies a single base off, so this may be a read error. The chain carries TRBV7-2 and TRBJ2-3; D is uncertain. V lost 6 bases and J 6 bases, leaving 16 bases between the germline ends. The length of the CDR3 is 14 residues. Germline values: CDR1 SGHTA, CDR2 FQGNSA. CDR3 bases: TGTGCCAGCAGGCCGGATACGGGCTTGGATACGCAGTATTTT. It is translated as CASRPDTGLDTQYF.

This chain links TRBV5-1 with TRBJ2-2; TRBD1 matches 7 bases. V shed 7 bases and J 6 bases; nucleotides not matched to a gene: 9. CDR1 is SGHRS, CDR2 YFSETQ, per germline. The CDR3 is 14 amino acids. CDR3 residues: CASGWTGNAGELFF. As DNA, the CDR3 is TGCGCCAGCGGATGGACAGGAAACGCCGGGGAGCTGTTTTTT.

The chain joins TRBV15 to TRBJ2-1; D is perhaps TRBD1 (6 bases). The CDR3 covers 12 residues. V lost 8 bases to trimming and J lost 9 bases, with 14 bases between them. The V gene's germline CDR1 is LNHNV and CDR2 YYDKDF (reference sequence). Written as DNA, the CDR3 is TGTGCCACCCTGACAGGAGGCACTGAGCAGTTCTTC. Encoded protein: CATLTGGTEQFF. Full variable domain (rest looked up from reference TRBV15 and TRBJ2-1): DAMVIQNPRYQVTQFGKPVTLSCSQTLNHNVMYWYQQKSSQAPKLLFHYYDKDFNNEADTPDNFQSRRPNTSFCFLDIRSPGLGDTAMYLCATLTGGTEQFFGPGTRLTVL.

This chain uses TRBV14 with TRBJ2-5; TRBD1 might be the D (5 bases). The germline V gene has CDR1 SGHDN and CDR2 FVKESK. V shed 3 bases and J shed 1 base, with 12 bases lying between them. The CDR3 consists of 15 residues. The CDR3 here is CASSHRWGPQETQYF. The CDR3 nucleotides are TGTGCCAGCAGCCACCGATGGGGCCCCCAAGAGACCCAGTACTTC.

About this clonotype: A much larger clone lies one base from this, so it may be a read error. The rearrangement uses TRBV7-9 and TRBJ2-7; D unresolved. CDR1 and CDR2 (germline): SEHNR, FQNEAQ (reference sequence). V lost 3 bases and J lost 3, with 3 bases in between. This CDR3 is built from 11 residues. The CDR3 reads CASSFDYEQYF. CDR3 in DNA: TGTGCCAGCAGCTTCGACTACGAGCAGTACTTC. Full variable domain (remainder filled in from reference TRBV7-9 and TRBJ2-7): DTGVSQNPRHKITKRGQNVTFRCDPISEHNRLYWYRQTLGQGPEFLTYFQNEAQLEKSRLLSDRFSAERPKGSFSTLEIQRTEQGDSAMYLCASSFDYEQYFGPGTRLTVT.